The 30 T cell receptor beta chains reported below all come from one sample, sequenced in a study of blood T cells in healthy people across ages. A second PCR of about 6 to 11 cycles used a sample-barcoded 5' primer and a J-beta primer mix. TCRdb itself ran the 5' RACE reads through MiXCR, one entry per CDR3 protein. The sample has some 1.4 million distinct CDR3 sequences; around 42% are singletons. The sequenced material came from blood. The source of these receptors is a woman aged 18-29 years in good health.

This chain's CDR3 is CASSSSGLAGVTDTQYF. CDR3 nucleotide sequence: TGTGCCAGCAGCTCGAGCGGACTAGCGGGAGTCACAGATACGCAGTATTTT. This sequence joins TRBV7-2 and TRBJ2-3, with 13 positions matching TRBD2. Germline lookup yields CDR1 SGHTA and CDR2 FQGNSA. The CDR3 spans 17 residues. V lost 4 bases, J lost 2 bases, and 6 bases stayed unmatched.

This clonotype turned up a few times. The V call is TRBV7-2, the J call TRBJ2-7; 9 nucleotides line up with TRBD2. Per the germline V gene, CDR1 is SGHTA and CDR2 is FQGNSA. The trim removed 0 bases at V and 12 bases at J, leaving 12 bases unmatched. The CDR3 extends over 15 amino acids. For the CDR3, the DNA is TGTGCCAGCAGCTTAGCAAGGGACGGGACTAGCCCCGGGTACTTC. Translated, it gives CASSLARDGTSPGYF.

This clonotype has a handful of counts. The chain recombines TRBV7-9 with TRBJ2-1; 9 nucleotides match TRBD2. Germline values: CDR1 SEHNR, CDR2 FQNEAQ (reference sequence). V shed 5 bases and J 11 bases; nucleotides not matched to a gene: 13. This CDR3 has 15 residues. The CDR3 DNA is TGTGCCAGCAGCGTAGGGGGACTAGCATCTCTTAAGCAGTTCTTC. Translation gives CASSVGGLASLKQFF.

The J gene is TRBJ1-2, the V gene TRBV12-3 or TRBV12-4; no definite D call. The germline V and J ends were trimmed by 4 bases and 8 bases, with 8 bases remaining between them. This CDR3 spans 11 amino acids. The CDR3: CASSSYGGYTF. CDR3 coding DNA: TGTGCCAGCAGTTCCTACGGCGGCTACACCTTC.

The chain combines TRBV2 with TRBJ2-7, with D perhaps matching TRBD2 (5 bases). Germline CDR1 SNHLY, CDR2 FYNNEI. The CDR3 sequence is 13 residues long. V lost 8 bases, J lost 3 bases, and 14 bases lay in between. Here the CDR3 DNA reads TGTGCCAGCCTTGGAGAGGGCTTCTACGAGCAGTACTTC. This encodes CASLGEGFYEQYF.

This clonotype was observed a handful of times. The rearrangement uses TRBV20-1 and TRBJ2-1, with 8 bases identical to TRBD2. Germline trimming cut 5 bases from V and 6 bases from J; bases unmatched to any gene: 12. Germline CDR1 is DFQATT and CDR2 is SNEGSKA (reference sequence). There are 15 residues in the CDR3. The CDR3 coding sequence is TGCAGTGCTCCCGATGCCAGCGGGAGCCCCAATGAGCAGTTCTTC. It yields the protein CSAPDASGSPNEQFF.

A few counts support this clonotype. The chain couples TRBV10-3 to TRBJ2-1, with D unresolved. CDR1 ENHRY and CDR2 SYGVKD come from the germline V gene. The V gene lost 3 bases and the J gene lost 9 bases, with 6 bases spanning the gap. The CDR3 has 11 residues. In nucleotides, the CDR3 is TGTGCCATCAGTGAACAGAGTGAGCAGTTCTTC. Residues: CAISEQSEQFF.

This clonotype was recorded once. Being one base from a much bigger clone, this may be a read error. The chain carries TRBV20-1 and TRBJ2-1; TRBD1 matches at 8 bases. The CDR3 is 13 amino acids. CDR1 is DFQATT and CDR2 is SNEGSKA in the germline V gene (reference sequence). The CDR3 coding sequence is TGCAGTGCTAGACCGACAGGGGACAATAAGCAGTTCTTC. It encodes CSARPTGDNKQFF.

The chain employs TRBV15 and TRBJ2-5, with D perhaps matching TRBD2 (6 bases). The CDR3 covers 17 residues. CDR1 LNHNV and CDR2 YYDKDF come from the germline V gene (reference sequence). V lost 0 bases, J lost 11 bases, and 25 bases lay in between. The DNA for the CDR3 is TGTGCCACCAGCAGAGATGCGGGCCGGGGGACCTACAATGAGCAGTACTTC. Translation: CATSRDAGRGTYNEQYF.

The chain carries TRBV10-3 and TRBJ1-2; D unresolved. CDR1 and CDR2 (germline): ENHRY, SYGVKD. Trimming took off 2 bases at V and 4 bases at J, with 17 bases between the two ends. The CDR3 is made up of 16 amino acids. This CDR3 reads CAISEMLAVEGYGYTF. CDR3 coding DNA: TGTGCCATCAGTGAGATGTTGGCGGTGGAGGGCTATGGCTACACCTTC.

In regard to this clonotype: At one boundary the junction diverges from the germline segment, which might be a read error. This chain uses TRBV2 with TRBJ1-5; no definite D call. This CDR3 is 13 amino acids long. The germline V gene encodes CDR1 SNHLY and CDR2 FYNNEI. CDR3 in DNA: TGTGCCAGCAGTGAGCCCCGCAACCAGCCCCAGCATTTT. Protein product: CASSEPRNQPQHF.

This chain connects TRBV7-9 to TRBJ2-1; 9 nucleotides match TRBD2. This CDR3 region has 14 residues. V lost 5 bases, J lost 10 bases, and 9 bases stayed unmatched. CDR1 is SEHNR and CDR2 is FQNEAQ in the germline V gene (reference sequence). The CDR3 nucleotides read TGTGCCAGCAGCCGGACTAGCGACAGCTACGAGCAGTTCTTC. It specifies CASSRTSDSYEQFF.

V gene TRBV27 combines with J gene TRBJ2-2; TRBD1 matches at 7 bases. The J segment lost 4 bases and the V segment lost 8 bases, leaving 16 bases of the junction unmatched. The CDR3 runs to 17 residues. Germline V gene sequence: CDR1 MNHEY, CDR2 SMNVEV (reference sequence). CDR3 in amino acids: CASCPRQGVLLTGELFF. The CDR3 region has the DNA TGTGCCAGCTGCCCGAGGCAGGGGGTTCTACTCACCGGGGAGCTGTTTTTT.

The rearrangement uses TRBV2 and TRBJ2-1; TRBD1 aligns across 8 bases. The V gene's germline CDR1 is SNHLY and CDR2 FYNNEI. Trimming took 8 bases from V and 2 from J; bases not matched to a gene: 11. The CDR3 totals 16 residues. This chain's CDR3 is CASCPLGTGAYNEQFF. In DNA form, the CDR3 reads TGTGCCAGCTGCCCGCTCGGGACAGGAGCCTACAATGAGCAGTTCTTC.

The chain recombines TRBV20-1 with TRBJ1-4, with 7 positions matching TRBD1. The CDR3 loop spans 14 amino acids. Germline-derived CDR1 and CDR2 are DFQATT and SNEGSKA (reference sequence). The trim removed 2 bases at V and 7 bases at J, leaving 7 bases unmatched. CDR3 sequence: CSARNTGAGEKLFF. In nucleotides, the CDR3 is TGCAGTGCTAGAAATACAGGGGCCGGTGAAAAACTGTTTTTT.

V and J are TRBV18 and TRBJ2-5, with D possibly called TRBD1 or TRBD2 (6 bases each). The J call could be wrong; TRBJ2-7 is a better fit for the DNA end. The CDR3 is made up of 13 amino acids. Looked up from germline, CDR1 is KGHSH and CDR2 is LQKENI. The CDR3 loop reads CASSPGRGLEQYF. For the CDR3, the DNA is TGTGCCAGCTCACCGGGACGGGGGCTCGAGCAGTACTTC.

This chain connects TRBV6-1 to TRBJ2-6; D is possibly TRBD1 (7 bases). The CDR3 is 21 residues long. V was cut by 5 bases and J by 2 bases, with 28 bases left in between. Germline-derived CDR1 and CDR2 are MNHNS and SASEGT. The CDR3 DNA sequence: TGTGCCAGCAGTCGAAGCTTCGAAGACAGGGAGGAGGGGACTGGGGCCAACGTCCTGACTTTC. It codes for CASSRSFEDREEGTGANVLTF.

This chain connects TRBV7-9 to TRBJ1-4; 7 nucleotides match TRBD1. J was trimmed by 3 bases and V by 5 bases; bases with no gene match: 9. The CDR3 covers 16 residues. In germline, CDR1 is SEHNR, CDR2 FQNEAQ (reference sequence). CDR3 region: CASSQDRSKANEKLFF. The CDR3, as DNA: TGTGCCAGCAGCCAGGACAGGAGTAAGGCTAATGAAAAACTGTTTTTT.

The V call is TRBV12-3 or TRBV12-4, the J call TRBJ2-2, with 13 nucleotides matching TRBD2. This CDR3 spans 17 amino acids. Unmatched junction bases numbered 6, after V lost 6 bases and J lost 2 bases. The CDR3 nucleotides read TGTGCCAGCAGGGGGACTAGCGGGGAGACAAACACCGGGGAGCTGTTTTTT. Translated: CASRGTSGETNTGELFF.

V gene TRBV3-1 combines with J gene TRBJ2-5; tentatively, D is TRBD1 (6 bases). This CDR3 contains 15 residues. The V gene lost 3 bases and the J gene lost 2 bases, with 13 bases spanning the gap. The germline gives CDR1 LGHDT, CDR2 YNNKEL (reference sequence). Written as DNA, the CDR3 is TGTGCCAGCAGCCACCTGACAGGTGCACAAGAGACCCAGTACTTC. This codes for CASSHLTGAQETQYF.

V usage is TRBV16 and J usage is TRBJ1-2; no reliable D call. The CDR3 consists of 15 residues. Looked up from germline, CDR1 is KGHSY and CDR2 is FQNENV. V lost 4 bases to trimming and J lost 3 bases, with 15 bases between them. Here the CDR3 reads CASSPSARWDYGYTF. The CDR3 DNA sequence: TGTGCCAGCAGCCCATCCGCGCGGTGGGACTATGGCTACACCTTC.

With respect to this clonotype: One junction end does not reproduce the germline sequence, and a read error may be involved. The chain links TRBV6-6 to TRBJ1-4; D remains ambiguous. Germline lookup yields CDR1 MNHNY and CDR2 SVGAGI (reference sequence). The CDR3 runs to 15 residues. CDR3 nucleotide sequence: TGTACCAGCAGTTACTCTGGAGGCCGCAATGAAAAACTGTTTTTT. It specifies CTSSYSGGRNEKLFF.

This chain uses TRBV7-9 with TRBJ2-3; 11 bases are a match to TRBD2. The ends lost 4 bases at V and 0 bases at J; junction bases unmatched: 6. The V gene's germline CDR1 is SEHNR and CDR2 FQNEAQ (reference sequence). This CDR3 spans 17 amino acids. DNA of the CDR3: TGTGCCAGCAGCTCGTCGACTAGCGGGATTAGCACAGATACGCAGTATTTT. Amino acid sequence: CASSSSTSGISTDTQYF. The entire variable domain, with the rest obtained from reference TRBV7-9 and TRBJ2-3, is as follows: DTGVSQNPRHKITKRGQNVTFRCDPISEHNRLYWYRQTLGQGPEFLTYFQNEAQLEKSRLLSDRFSAERPKGSFSTLEIQRTEQGDSAMYLCASSSSTSGISTDTQYFGPGTRLTVL.

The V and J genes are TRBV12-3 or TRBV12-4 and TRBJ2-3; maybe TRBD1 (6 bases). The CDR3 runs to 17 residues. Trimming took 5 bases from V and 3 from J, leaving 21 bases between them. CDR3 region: CASSPSPGQILTDTQYF. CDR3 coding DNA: TGTGCCAGCAGTCCTTCACCTGGACAGATATTGACAGATACGCAGTATTTT.

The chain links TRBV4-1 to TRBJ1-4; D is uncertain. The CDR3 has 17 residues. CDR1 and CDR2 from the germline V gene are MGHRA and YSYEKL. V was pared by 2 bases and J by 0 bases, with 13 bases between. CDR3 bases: TGCGCCAGCAGCCAACAGAGCTCCTACACAACTAATGAAAAACTGTTTTTT. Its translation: CASSQQSSYTTNEKLFF.

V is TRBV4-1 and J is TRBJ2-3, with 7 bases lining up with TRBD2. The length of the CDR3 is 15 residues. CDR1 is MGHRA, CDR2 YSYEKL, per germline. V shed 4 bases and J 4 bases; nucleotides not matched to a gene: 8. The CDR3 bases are TGCGCCAGCAGCCCTGTGGAGCGGGAATCAGATACGCAGTATTTT. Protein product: CASSPVERESDTQYF.

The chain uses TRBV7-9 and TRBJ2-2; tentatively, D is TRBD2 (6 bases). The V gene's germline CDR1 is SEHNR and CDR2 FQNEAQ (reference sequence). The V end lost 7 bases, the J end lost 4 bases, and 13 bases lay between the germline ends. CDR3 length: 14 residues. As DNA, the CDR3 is TGTGCCAGCACCATCGGGACTCTCACCGGGGAGCTGTTTTTT. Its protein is CASTIGTLTGELFF.

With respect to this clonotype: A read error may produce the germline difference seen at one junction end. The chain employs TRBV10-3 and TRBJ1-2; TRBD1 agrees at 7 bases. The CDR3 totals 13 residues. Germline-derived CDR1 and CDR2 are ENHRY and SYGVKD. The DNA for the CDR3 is TGTGCCATCGGTGAAACAGGGGACTATGGCTACACCTTC. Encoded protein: CAIGETGDYGYTF.

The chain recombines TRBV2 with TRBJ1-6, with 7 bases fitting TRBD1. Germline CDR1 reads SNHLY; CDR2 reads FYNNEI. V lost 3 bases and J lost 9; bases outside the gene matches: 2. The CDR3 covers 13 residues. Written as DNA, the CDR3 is TGTGCCAGCAGTGAGGGACAGCCTTCACCCCTCCACTTT. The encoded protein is CASSEGQPSPLHF. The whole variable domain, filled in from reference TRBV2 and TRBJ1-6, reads EPEVTQTPSHQVTQMGQEVILRCVPISNHLYFYWYRQILGQKVEFLVSFYNNEISEKSEIFDDQFSVERPDGSNFTLKIRSTKLEDSAMYFCASSEGQPSPLHFGNGTRLTVT.

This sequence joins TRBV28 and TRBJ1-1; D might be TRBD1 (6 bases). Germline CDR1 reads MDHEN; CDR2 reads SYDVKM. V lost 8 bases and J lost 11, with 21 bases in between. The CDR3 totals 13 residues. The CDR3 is CASLAGGAKGAFF. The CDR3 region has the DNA TGTGCCAGCCTCGCGGGGGGCGCAAAGGGGGCTTTCTTT.